A selection of T cell receptor beta chains follows, all from one sample in a study of response to subunit inactivated influenza vaccine. MiXCR was run by TCRdb on the RT-PCR reads, yielding one entry per CDR3 protein. The sample shows about 650,000 distinct CDR3 sequences, 12% to 15% of them seen only once. The source material was PBMCs from blood, sampled around 14 days before vaccination. These receptor sequences come from a man aged 50-59 years who received an inactivated influenza vaccine. CDR3s include the opening cysteine and the closing phenylalanine or tryptophan. Clone size is given for some rows only: seen once, a few or many times, or a class if the clone is expanded.

v_call clone_size cdr3_aa
TRBV20-1 - CSASGRFRNEQYF
TRBV15 - CATSRDLANYGYTF
TRBV12-3/TRBV12-4 - CASSSRPNEQFF
TRBV4-1 many CASSHPGPTNQPQHF
TRBV5-1 few CASSWLDTGELFF
TRBV29-1 - CSVEAQITDTQYF
TRBV20-1 few CSAGPPDTGELFF
TRBV7-2 - CATLNKGQPTGELFF
TRBV7-2 - CASSWAGTSGRGDTQYF
TRBV12-3/TRBV12-4 many CASSLTNEKLFF